A single T cell receptor (beta chain) is shown here with its context. Its antigen has not been determined. Base qualities are not recorded, but no much larger clone differs from it by a single base. TCR beta CDR3 regions were sequenced from DNA using the immunoSEQ Assay. In the source study's methods: T cell density was computed as TCR beta template counts normalized to usable DNA estimated by amplifying housekeeping genes. Richness was estimated using the preseqR package, with extrapolation to 400,000 templates for PBMC samples and to 120,000 templates for tissue samples. Clonality was defined as one minus Pielou's evenness. To identify tissue-enriched TCRs, differential abundance testing was run on productive amino-acid clonotypes with a minimum total count of 5 and an alpha of 0.1. Repertoire overlap between compartments was quantified with the Jaccard Index and Morisita Overlap Index. GLIPH clustered TCR beta CDR3s with public tetramer-defined viral CDR3s; viral motifs required at least three viral sequences plus V-gene enrichment. TCRdb retrieved this table from immuneACCESS and kept in-frame rearrangements only. Not all clones are present; in checked studies, unresolved V genes account for under half, and no reason is known for the remainder. That table supplies the V and J calls and clone size; D and trimming were determined from the DNA. For this sample there are approximately 24,000 clones; about nine tenths appear just once. About a fifth of the sample is taken by the ten largest.

At diagnosis, tumor, uninvolved tumor-adjacent lung and peripheral blood were collected and then preserved as a mix of FFPE and fresh-frozen material. For TCR repertoire profiling, blood samples were analyzed in the form of peripheral blood mononuclear cells. This sample was taken from a study of T cells in localized non-small cell lung cancer (dated by TCRdb to about 2020). As for the study more broadly: Comparing tumors with uninvolved tumor-adjacent lungs, the study looked at the T cell repertoires of approximately 240 patients with early-stage NSCLC. The cohort was made up of around 250 treatment-naive NSCLC patients whose localized lung tumors had been resected. The mean age of the NSCLC patients was about 64 years, with about 120 men and 110 or so women. Here is what the overall study found, with its caveats: Because multi-region tumor sequencing was not performed, intratumor heterogeneity could not be ruled out. Of the top 100 tumor clones, a median of around 57 were detected in paired uninvolved adjacent lung; roughly 29 were also among that lung's top 100. Uninvolved tumor-adjacent lung showed the highest T cell clonality, higher than tumor, which suggests more focused antigenic responses in the uninvolved tumor-adjacent lung. Because of the exploratory design, TCR variables were selected using unadjusted p-values without false-discovery rate correction. Longer overall survival was associated with higher T cell density in blood, whereas shorter survival was associated with higher clonality in adjacent lung.

The specimen was peripheral blood, collected before any cancer treatment. The TCR was taken from a man between 40 and 70 years old with stage I squamous cell lung carcinoma.

This receptor has the CDR3 CASSFSEREQYF. The DNA sequence follows: TGTGCCAGCAGCTTTTCTGAGCGTGAGCAGTACTTC. Recombination linked TRBV5-6 to TRBJ2-7; no D gene is confidently identified. CDR1 and CDR2 are read off the germline V gene as SGHDT and YYEEEE. The V end loses 2 bases and the J end loses 7 bases, and a stretch of 10 bases separates them. The CDR3 runs 12 residues from the cysteine to the phenylalanine. The read is trimmed to its CDR3 DNA, 36 bases read in frame from base 1.